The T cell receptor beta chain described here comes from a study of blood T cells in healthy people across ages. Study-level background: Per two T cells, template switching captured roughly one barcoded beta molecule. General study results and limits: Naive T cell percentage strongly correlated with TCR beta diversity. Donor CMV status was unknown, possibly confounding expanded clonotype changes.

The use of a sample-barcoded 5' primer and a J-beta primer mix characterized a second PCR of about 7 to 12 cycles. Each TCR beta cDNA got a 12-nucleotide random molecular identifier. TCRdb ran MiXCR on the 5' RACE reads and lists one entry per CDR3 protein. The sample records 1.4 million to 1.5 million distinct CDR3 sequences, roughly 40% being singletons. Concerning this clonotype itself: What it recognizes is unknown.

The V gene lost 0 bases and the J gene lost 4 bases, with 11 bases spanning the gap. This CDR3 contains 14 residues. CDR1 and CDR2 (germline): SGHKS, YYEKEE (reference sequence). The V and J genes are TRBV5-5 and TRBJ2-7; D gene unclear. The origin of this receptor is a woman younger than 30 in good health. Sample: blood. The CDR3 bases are TGTGCCAGCAGCTTGGCCCGGGTGGAATACGAGCAGTACTTC. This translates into CASSLARVEYEQYF.